The 26 T cell receptor beta chains given below trace back to one sample, sequenced in a study of CD8+ T cells in alopecia areata. Sequencing templates came from extracted RNA that was reverse transcribed into cDNA. The protocol was immunoSEQ multiplex PCR, while the TCRdb copy is restricted to in-frame clones and leaves out a portion. The profile shows some 130,000 clones, 50% to 65% of them singletons. Indicated treatment: oral pan-JAK inhibitor, 5-10 mg twice daily. Sample: CD8+ T cells sorted from blood, taken at week 4, from a patient treated with tofacitinib. These receptors were collected from a human donor with alopecia areata.

The J gene is TRBJ1-6, the V gene TRBV27; D not resolved. Trimming removed 4 bases at V and 3 bases at J, with 7 bases between. Germline values: CDR1 MNHEY, CDR2 SMNVEV (reference sequence). The CDR3 contains 14 residues. CDR3 nucleotide sequence: TGTGCCAGCAGTTATCGCGGCTATAATTCACCCCTCCACTTT. It encodes CASSYRGYNSPLHF.

The chain couples TRBV5-6 to TRBJ2-1; D gene ambiguous. The V end was cut by 0 bases, the J end by 0 bases, with 4 bases between. Germline values: CDR1 SGHDT, CDR2 YYEEEE. The CDR3 is made up of 14 amino acids. CDR3 DNA sequence: TGTGCCAGCAGCTTGGCCCACTCCTACAATGAGCAGTTCTTC. Its translation: CASSLAHSYNEQFF.

This clone was counted at least ten times. The chain recombines TRBV10-3 with TRBJ2-3; 8 bases match TRBD2. V lost 4 bases, J lost 2 bases, and 2 bases stayed unmatched. Looked up from germline, CDR1 is ENHRY and CDR2 is SYGVKD. The CDR3 covers 14 residues. CDR3: CAISGTSYTDTQYF. The CDR3 DNA follows: TGTGCCATCAGTGGGACTAGCTACACAGATACGCAGTATTTT.

The chain combines TRBV5-6 with TRBJ2-2, with a weak D call TRBD1 (6 bases). The V end lost 3 bases, the J end lost 1 base, and 10 bases lay between the germline ends. CDR1 and CDR2 from the germline V gene are SGHDT and YYEEEE. The CDR3 runs to 15 residues. The CDR3 is CASSSKGVNTGELFF. As DNA, the CDR3 is TGTGCCAGCAGCTCGAAGGGGGTGAACACCGGGGAGCTGTTTTTT.

The J gene is TRBJ2-7, the V gene TRBV5-6; 8 nucleotides match TRBD1. Unmatched junction bases numbered 8, after V lost 7 bases and J lost 2 bases. The CDR3 totals 14 residues. From germline, CDR1 is SGHDT and CDR2 YYEEEE. Here the CDR3 reads CASLFGTGPYEQYF. The CDR3 nucleotides read TGTGCCAGCCTTTTTGGGACAGGACCCTACGAGCAGTACTTC.

The table lists this clone with a count of one. The CDR3 spells CSVGPSGNTIYF. The CDR3 coding sequence is TGCAGCGTTGGTCCTTCTGGAAACACCATATATTTT. The chain is built from TRBV29-1 and TRBJ1-3; no clear D. Looked up from germline, CDR1 is SQVTM and CDR2 is ANQGSEA. V lost 4 bases and J lost 1, with 5 bases in between. The CDR3 has 12 amino acids.

This CDR3 is CASSNYYQPQHF. The CDR3 bases are TGTGCCAGCAGCAATTACTACCAGCCCCAGCATTTT. V is TRBV21-1 and J is TRBJ1-5. TRBV21-1 is a pseudogene. The CDR3 runs to 12 residues.

The chain couples TRBV11-2 to TRBJ2-5, with 7 bases lining up with TRBD1. Germline values: CDR1 SGHAT, CDR2 FQNNGV. The ends lost 5 bases at V and 5 bases at J; junction bases unmatched: 8. CDR3 length: 14 amino acids. As DNA, the CDR3 is TGTGCCAGCAGCCTTCCAGGGGGTCGGGAGACCCAGTACTTC. Protein product: CASSLPGGRETQYF.

The CDR3 is CASSQVLDFRSPLHF. The CDR3 bases are TGCGCCAGCAGCCAAGTTCTGGACTTCAGGTCACCCCTCCACTTT. The rearrangement uses TRBV4-3 and TRBJ1-6; D is unclear. This CDR3 has 15 amino acids. Per the germline V gene, CDR1 is LGHNA and CDR2 is YSLEER. Between the trimmed V and J ends, which lost 1 base and 10 bases, there was a span of 14 bases.

This clone appeared a single time. The chain employs TRBV9 and TRBJ2-1, with D tentatively TRBD1 (6 bases). V was trimmed by 2 bases and J by 6 bases, leaving 12 bases between them. This CDR3 has 14 residues. Germline V gene sequence: CDR1 SGDLS, CDR2 YYNGEE. The CDR3 spells CASSVLDSRNEQFF. The CDR3 DNA follows: TGTGCCAGCAGCGTCCTGGACAGCCGCAATGAGCAGTTCTTC.

This clone has just a few counts. At the DNA level, this CDR3 is encoded by other sequences in the same sample as well. The V and J genes are TRBV30 and TRBJ2-1; D tentatively reads TRBD1 or TRBD2 (5 bases each). CDR3 length equals 12 residues. V was trimmed by 3 bases and J by 2 bases, leaving 5 bases between them. Germline V gene data show CDR1 as GTSNPN and CDR2 as SVGIG (reference sequence). This CDR3 reads CAWRGPYNEQFF. CDR3 coding DNA: TGTGCCTGGAGGGGACCCTACAATGAGCAGTTCTTC.

V is TRBV7-9 and J is TRBJ2-1; D not certain. Germline CDR1 and CDR2: SEHNR and FQNEAQ (reference sequence). This CDR3 has 17 residues. The ends were cut back, 5 bases at V and 1 base at J, with 18 bases in the middle. The CDR3 nucleotides are TGTGCCAGCAGCCAGATAGAGGCGGTCAAGTCCTACAATGAGCAGTTCTTC. It translates to CASSQIEAVKSYNEQFF. The variable domain in full, completed from reference TRBV7-9 and TRBJ2-1, reads DTGVSQNPRHKITKRGQNVTFRCDPISEHNRLYWYRQTLGQGPEFLTYFQNEAQLEKSRLLSDRFSAERPKGSFSTLEIQRTEQGDSAMYLCASSQIEAVKSYNEQFFGPGTRLTVL.

The chain uses TRBV15 and TRBJ2-3, with a possible D match to TRBD1 (6 bases). Trimming removed 7 bases from V and 6 bases from J, with 14 bases in between. Germline values: CDR1 LNHNV, CDR2 YYDKDF (reference sequence). This CDR3 is 13 amino acids long. The CDR3: CATTLDRFDTQYF. CDR3 in DNA: TGTGCCACCACCCTGGACAGATTCGATACGCAGTATTTT.

This chain uses TRBV19 with TRBJ1-5, with 7 bases aligning to TRBD1. The V segment lost 6 bases and the J segment 3 bases; nucleotides outside the gene matches: 8. Per germline, CDR1 LNHDA and CDR2 SQIVND (reference sequence). The CDR3 spans 15 residues. In DNA form, the CDR3 reads TGTGCCAGTAGGTTGACAGGGCGTGTCAATCAGCCCCAGCATTTT. Protein sequence: CASRLTGRVNQPQHF.

The V gene is TRBV4-3, the J gene TRBJ1-4; possible D gene TRBD1, 5 bases. V was pared by 3 bases and J by 6 bases, with 14 bases between. Germline V gene data show CDR1 as LGHNA and CDR2 as YSLEER. The CDR3 spans 15 residues. Written as DNA, the CDR3 is TGCGCCAGCAGCCAGGGTTGGGGGACTGATGAAAAACTGTTTTTT. Translation: CASSQGWGTDEKLFF.

The rearrangement joins TRBV27 to TRBJ2-7; D call uncertain. CDR1 is MNHEY, CDR2 SMNVEV, per germline (reference sequence). Between the trimmed V and J ends, which lost 3 bases and 0 bases, there was a span of 12 bases. The CDR3 is 15 residues long. CDR3 DNA sequence: TGTGCCAGCAGTTTTAGTAACACAGACTCCTACGAGCAGTACTTC. It yields the protein CASSFSNTDSYEQYF.

The V and J genes are TRBV27 and TRBJ1-4, with a possible D match to TRBD1 (5 bases). V lost 6 bases and J lost 8, with 19 bases in between. The CDR3 covers 15 residues. The germline V gene has CDR1 MNHEY and CDR2 SMNVEV (reference sequence). The CDR3 region has the DNA TGTGCCAGCAGCCTCGGCCCAGGGTCTCCAGAAAAACTGTTTTTT. It codes for CASSLGPGSPEKLFF.

J is TRBJ2-6 and V is TRBV25-1, with unresolved D. Trimming shortened V by 5 bases and J by 0 bases, and 5 bases separated the two germline ends. The CDR3 length is 14 residues. Germline V gene sequence: CDR1 MGHDK, CDR2 SYGVNS. In nucleotides, the CDR3 is TGTGCCAGCAGTTGGGGCTCTGGGGCCAACGTCCTGACTTTC. It codes for CASSWGSGANVLTF.

The V and J genes are TRBV11-2 and TRBJ2-7; no clear D gene. This CDR3 region has 15 residues. V dropped 0 bases and J dropped 6 bases, with 15 bases sitting between them. Per germline, CDR1 SGHAT and CDR2 FQNNGV. The CDR3 DNA is TGTGCCAGCAGCTTAGATATAGTTGCTTTGGGCGAGCAGTACTTC. Amino acids: CASSLDIVALGEQYF. The full variable domain, completed using reference TRBV11-2 and TRBJ2-7, is EAGVAQSPRYKIIEKRQSVAFWCNPISGHATLYWYQQILGQGPKLLIQFQNNGVVDDSQLPKDRFSAERLKGVDSTLKIQPAKLEDSAVYLCASSLDIVALGEQYFGPGTRLTVT.

The chain carries TRBV27 and TRBJ1-5, with 8 bases fitting TRBD1. This CDR3 comprises 14 residues. Looked up from germline, CDR1 is MNHEY and CDR2 is SMNVEV (reference sequence). V lost 5 bases, J lost 6 bases, and 6 bases stayed unmatched. The CDR3 region is CASSRQGASQPQHF. For the CDR3, the DNA is TGTGCCAGCAGTAGGCAGGGGGCTAGTCAGCCCCAGCATTTT.

The rearrangement joins TRBV27 to TRBJ1-1; D is unresolved. Germline V lookup: CDR1 MNHEY, CDR2 SMNVEV (reference sequence). The CDR3 spans 14 residues. V was pared by 3 bases and J by 0 bases, with 8 bases between. CDR3: CASSFHSLNTEAFF. CDR3 DNA: TGTGCCAGCAGTTTTCACAGCCTGAACACTGAAGCTTTCTTT.

J is TRBJ2-1 and V is TRBV29-1; TRBD2 is a possible D gene (5 bases). Germline V gives CDR1 SQVTM, CDR2 ANQGSEA. Trimming pared 1 base from V and 9 bases from J, leaving 22 bases between. The CDR3 covers 16 residues. The CDR3 DNA follows: TGCAGCGTTGAAGCTTTCGCCGAGGGTTTGACAACTGAGCAGTTCTTC. Protein product: CSVEAFAEGLTTEQFF.

This chain connects TRBV2 to TRBJ2-7; 8 nucleotides line up with TRBD1. The CDR3 loop spans 15 amino acids. The J segment lost 3 bases and the V segment lost 8 bases, leaving 12 bases of the junction unmatched. Germline CDR1 reads SNHLY; CDR2 reads FYNNEI. The chain's CDR3 is CASSLDRGPLYEQYF. CDR3 in DNA: TGTGCCAGCTCCCTCGACAGGGGACCCCTCTACGAGCAGTACTTC.

The chain employs TRBV11-2 and TRBJ2-7; D is unresolved. The CDR3 contains 12 residues. The V gene lost 1 base and the J gene lost 6 bases, with 7 bases spanning the gap. The germline gives CDR1 SGHAT, CDR2 FQNNGV. The CDR3 DNA reads TGTGCCAGCAGCTTAGTTGGAGCCGAGCAGTACTTC. Encoded protein: CASSLVGAEQYF.

J is TRBJ1-1 and V is TRBV5-4; D might be TRBD1 (5 bases). CDR3 size: 14 residues. V was pared by 0 bases and J by 6 bases, with 12 bases between. Germline CDR1 reads SGHNT; CDR2 reads YYREEE (reference sequence). The CDR3 spells CASSLGSGLAEAFF. The CDR3 coding sequence is TGTGCCAGCAGCTTGGGGTCAGGGTTGGCTGAAGCTTTCTTT.

The rearrangement joins TRBV27 to TRBJ2-3, with 9 positions matching TRBD1. Germline CDR1 reads MNHEY; CDR2 reads SMNVEV (reference sequence). The V and J ends lost 0 bases and 6 bases, in that order; junction bases with no gene match: 4. This CDR3 has 15 residues. CDR3 protein: CASSLSGQGPDTQYF. The CDR3 region has the DNA TGTGCCAGCAGTTTATCGGGACAGGGACCCGATACGCAGTATTTT.